What follows describes a single T cell receptor beta chain. This clonotype appeared a few times. The specificity of this receptor is unknown. The input lacks base qualities; no much larger clone sits a single base away. The germline V gene specifies MGHRA as CDR1 and YSYEKL as CDR2. V and J are truncated by 3 bases and 5 bases respectively, leaving an intervening sequence of 14 bases. The CDR3 starts with the cysteine, ends with the phenylalanine, and has 15 residues. The only DNA kept is the CDR3, 45 bases in frame from the first base. The sample is drawn from a study of T cell repertoires in cytomegalovirus infection (dated by TCRdb to about 2019). Background on the whole study: Peptide stimulations targeted recently identified HLA-C-restricted CMV epitopes, whose presentation resists viral immunomodulation, together with well-studied HLA-B-restricted epitopes. Donor HLA type was relevant to the analysis, as public TCR beta signatures indicated carriage of CMV infection together with the matching HLA type. Results the study describes overall, beyond this receptor: Carriers of CMV infection plus the relevant HLA type were discriminated by the cumulative frequency of public TCR beta family members in the study cohort and in an independent roughly 340-donor cohort. In the ex vivo response, HLA-C-restricted CMV-specific TCR beta clonotypes were dominant, and in two of eight donors the single most frequent clonotype came from this HLA-C-restricted group.

The sample was run on an Illumina HiSeq 1500. TCRdb handled the public reads itself, with Q25 trimming in fastp and clone calling in MiXCR, and kept productive beta chains. Merged by CDR3 protein, the rows form single entries marked with the most common genes and DNA. This sample gives 650,000 to 900,000 distinct CDR3 sequences in total; approximately 30% of them show up just once. Together, the top ten hold around 12% of the sample. The treatment or condition label, as the study defines it: in vitro stimulation with specific CMV peptide epitopes to enrich CMV-specific T cells. Sequencing was performed on cultured CD8+ T cells from PBMCs, taken from culture after CMV antigen stimulation. This receptor was identified in a human donor in good health (CMV status not recorded). Some clones in this sample may be carry-over from other donors' samples. Recombination connected TRBV4-1 to TRBJ2-1; perhaps TRBD2 is the D gene, with 7 bases matching. The CDR3 protein sequence reads: CASSHEKGGHNEQFF. The sequenced DNA: TGCGCCAGCAGCCATGAAAAGGGGGGGCACAATGAGCAGTTCTTC.